A selection of T cell receptor beta chains follows, all from one sample in a study of cytomegalovirus exposure and HLA in healthy donors. Measured with immunoSEQ multiplex PCR; TCRdb has only the in-frame clones, and not every one. The sample yields 110,000 or so clones, about 80% seen once. The specimen sequenced was PBMCs. All receptors derive from a woman between 50 and 59 years old in good health and CMV-seropositive. The CDR3 runs from the conserved cysteine through the conserved F or W. The D gene is left open where the match is weak. Rows give clone size only sometimes, using once, few, many, or a class for an expanded clone.

D gene: TRBD1; V gene: TRBV10-3; J gene: TRBJ1-2; clone size: .; CDR3 protein: CAISEGTGGWNYGYTF; CDR3 DNA: TGTGCCATCAGTGAGGGGACAGGGGGCTGGAACTATGGCTACACCTTC
D gene: .; V gene: TRBV18; J gene: TRBJ2-2; clone size: .; CDR3 protein: CASSPFGAGELFF; CDR3 DNA: TGTGCCAGCTCACCATTCGGGGCCGGGGAGCTGTTTTTT
D gene: .; V gene: TRBV12-5; J gene: TRBJ1-2; clone size: .; CDR3 protein: CASGPDRPVLNVYTF; CDR3 DNA: TGTGCTAGTGGTCCAGACAGGCCCGTCTTAAACGTCTACACCTTC
D gene: .; V gene: TRBV9; J gene: TRBJ2-1; clone size: .; CDR3 protein: CASSTPRGSSYNEQFF; CDR3 DNA: TGTGCCAGCAGCACCCCCCGGGGGTCCTCCTACAATGAGCAGTTCTTC
D gene: .; V gene: TRBV7-9; J gene: TRBJ2-7; clone size: .; CDR3 protein: CASSFGQGFYEQYF; CDR3 DNA: TGTGCCAGCAGCTTTGGGCAGGGGTTCTACGAGCAGTACTTC
D gene: TRBD2; V gene: TRBV4-3; J gene: TRBJ2-3; clone size: .; CDR3 protein: CASSQDRDYTDTQYF; CDR3 DNA: TGCGCCAGCAGCCAAGATCGGGACTACACAGATACGCAGTATTTT
D gene: .; V gene: TRBV19; J gene: TRBJ2-6; clone size: .; CDR3 protein: CAVRGFRALPGANVLTF; CDR3 DNA: TGTGCCGTCCGCGGTTTCAGGGCCCTCCCCGGGGCCAACGTCCTGACTTTC
D gene: TRBD2; V gene: TRBV29-1; J gene: TRBJ2-1; clone size: .; CDR3 protein: CSVASSGYNEQFF; CDR3 DNA: TGCAGCGTTGCCTCTAGCGGGTACAATGAGCAGTTCTTC
D gene: TRBD2; V gene: TRBV5-6; J gene: TRBJ2-5; clone size: .; CDR3 protein: CASSPGLAEQETQYF; CDR3 DNA: TGTGCCAGCAGCCCGGGACTAGCGGAACAAGAGACCCAGTACTTC
D gene: TRBD2; V gene: TRBV2; J gene: TRBJ2-5; clone size: .; CDR3 protein: CASERGGRETQYF; CDR3 DNA: TGTGCCAGCGAGCGGGGGGGCCGGGAGACCCAGTACTTC
D gene: TRBD1; V gene: TRBV6-5; J gene: TRBJ1-2; clone size: .; CDR3 protein: CASSGTDYGYTF; CDR3 DNA: TGTGCCAGCAGTGGGACAGACTATGGCTACACCTTC
D gene: .; V gene: TRBV5-6; J gene: TRBJ1-2; clone size: .; CDR3 protein: CASSFAPQGRVDGYTF; CDR3 DNA: TGTGCCAGCAGCTTTGCCCCCCAGGGGCGCGTTGACGGCTACACCTTC
D gene: .; V gene: TRBV7-8; J gene: TRBJ1-3; clone size: .; CDR3 protein: CASSLVISLSGNTIYF; CDR3 DNA: TGTGCCAGCAGCTTAGTAATTAGCCTCTCTGGAAACACCATATATTTT
D gene: TRBD2; V gene: TRBV7-2; J gene: TRBJ2-1; clone size: .; CDR3 protein: CASTSGGGRWEQFF; CDR3 DNA: TGTGCCAGCACAAGCGGGGGGGGCCGCTGGGAGCAGTTCTTC
D gene: TRBD2; V gene: TRBV23-1; J gene: TRBJ2-1; clone size: few; CDR3 protein: CASSGTSGVLGEYNEQFF; CDR3 DNA: TGCGCCAGCAGCGGGACTAGCGGGGTCCTAGGGGAATACAATGAGCAGTTCTTC
D gene: TRBD1; V gene: TRBV14; J gene: TRBJ1-1; clone size: .; CDR3 protein: CASSQEWGTVAF; CDR3 DNA: TGTGCCAGCAGCCAAGAATGGGGGACAGTCGCTTTT
D gene: TRBD1; V gene: TRBV5-3; J gene: TRBJ2-7; clone size: .; CDR3 protein: CARSLSTGTGLYEQYF; CDR3 DNA: TGTGCCAGAAGCTTGTCGACCGGGACAGGCTTATACGAGCAGTACTTC
D gene: TRBD2; V gene: TRBV6-5; J gene: TRBJ2-7; clone size: .; CDR3 protein: CASRGLAYSEQYF; CDR3 DNA: TGTGCCAGCAGAGGACTAGCCTACTCCGAGCAGTACTTC
D gene: TRBD2; V gene: TRBV5-6; J gene: TRBJ2-5; clone size: .; CDR3 protein: CASSLERGPRTQYF; CDR3 DNA: TGTGCCAGCAGCTTAGAGCGGGGGCCTAGGACCCAGTACTTC
D gene: .; V gene: TRBV5-1; J gene: TRBJ2-2; clone size: .; CDR3 protein: CASSLDLTNTGELFF; CDR3 DNA: TGCGCCAGCAGCTTGGACCTAACGAACACCGGGGAGCTGTTTTTT
D gene: .; V gene: TRBV6-5; J gene: TRBJ1-1; clone size: .; CDR3 protein: CASSYGGASNTEAFF; CDR3 DNA: TGTGCCAGCAGTTACGGGGGGGCCTCGAACACTGAAGCTTTCTTT
D gene: .; V gene: TRBV19; J gene: TRBJ1-1; clone size: few; CDR3 protein: CATSGGSDTEAFF; CDR3 DNA: TGTGCAACTTCGGGTGGAAGCGACACTGAAGCTTTCTTT
D gene: .; V gene: TRBV5-1; J gene: TRBJ2-5; clone size: few; CDR3 protein: CASSLSGGAQYF; CDR3 DNA: TGCGCCAGCAGCTTGAGTGGTGGAGCCCAGTACTTC
D gene: .; V gene: TRBV19; J gene: TRBJ2-6; clone size: once; CDR3 protein: CASSIFAPSGANVLTF; CDR3 DNA: TGTGCCAGTAGTATATTTGCGCCCTCTGGGGCCAACGTCCTGACTTTC
D gene: .; V gene: TRBV4-1; J gene: TRBJ2-7; clone size: .; CDR3 protein: CASSQGVQVTYEQYF; CDR3 DNA: TGCGCCAGCAGCCAAGGGGTTCAGGTGACCTACGAGCAGTACTTC
D gene: TRBD1; V gene: TRBV7-8; J gene: TRBJ1-1; clone size: .; CDR3 protein: CASSLPARQGGTEAFF; CDR3 DNA: TGTGCCAGCAGCTTACCAGCCCGACAGGGCGGCACTGAAGCTTTCTTT
D gene: TRBD2; V gene: TRBV5-1; J gene: TRBJ2-3; clone size: .; CDR3 protein: CASSLSSGSADTQYF; CDR3 DNA: TGCGCCAGCAGCTTGTCGAGCGGGAGTGCAGATACGCAGTATTTT
D gene: .; V gene: TRBV6-4; J gene: TRBJ2-3; clone size: .; CDR3 protein: CASSTQGLGTDTQYF; CDR3 DNA: TGTGCCAGCAGTACCCAGGGACTTGGCACAGATACGCAGTATTTT
D gene: .; V gene: TRBV7-9; J gene: TRBJ2-5; clone size: few; CDR3 protein: CSSSLWAGAIQETQYF; CDR3 DNA: TGTTCCAGCAGCTTATGGGCAGGGGCCATTCAAGAGACCCAGTACTTC
D gene: .; V gene: TRBV13; J gene: TRBJ2-1; clone size: once; CDR3 protein: CASSSRSEQFF; CDR3 DNA: TGTGCCAGCAGCTCCCGTAGTGAGCAGTTCTTC
D gene: TRBD1; V gene: TRBV4-1; J gene: TRBJ1-2; clone size: .; CDR3 protein: CASSQITGDGYTF; CDR3 DNA: TGCGCCAGCAGCCAAATTACAGGGGACGGCTACACCTTC
D gene: .; V gene: TRBV2; J gene: TRBJ2-7; clone size: .; CDR3 protein: CASSVGGAEQYF; CDR3 DNA: TGTGCCAGCAGCGTGGGGGGGGCCGAGCAGTACTTC
D gene: .; V gene: TRBV10-1; J gene: TRBJ2-3; clone size: once; CDR3 protein: CASSAGRTDTQYF; CDR3 DNA: TGCGCCAGCAGTGCTGGGCGCACAGATACGCAGTATTTT
D gene: .; V gene: TRBV7-9; J gene: TRBJ1-6; clone size: .; CDR3 protein: CSSSSYRDSPLHF; CDR3 DNA: TGTTCCAGCAGCTCTTACAGAGATTCACCCCTCCACTTT
D gene: .; V gene: TRBV9; J gene: TRBJ2-1; clone size: .; CDR3 protein: CASSVGRDYNEQFF; CDR3 DNA: TGTGCCAGCAGCGTAGGGAGGGACTACAATGAGCAGTTCTTC
D gene: .; V gene: TRBV9; J gene: TRBJ1-1; clone size: .; CDR3 protein: CASSPSMAAVEAFF; CDR3 DNA: TGTGCCAGCAGCCCCTCAATGGCGGCCGTTGAAGCTTTCTTT
D gene: TRBD1; V gene: TRBV29-1; J gene: TRBJ2-2; clone size: .; CDR3 protein: CSVLDRENTGELFF; CDR3 DNA: TGCAGCGTACTTGACAGGGAGAACACCGGGGAGCTGTTTTTT
D gene: .; V gene: TRBV11-1; J gene: TRBJ2-7; clone size: .; CDR3 protein: CASSLIPGSYEQYF; CDR3 DNA: TGTGCCAGCAGCTTAATCCCAGGTTCCTACGAGCAGTACTTC
D gene: TRBD2; V gene: TRBV7-8; J gene: TRBJ2-1; clone size: once; CDR3 protein: CASSLASRTSGHNEQFF; CDR3 DNA: TGTGCCAGCAGCTTAGCGAGCAGGACTAGCGGCCACAATGAGCAGTTCTTC
D gene: .; V gene: TRBV2; J gene: TRBJ1-4; clone size: .; CDR3 protein: CASSEAGGDNEKLFF; CDR3 DNA: TGTGCCAGCAGTGAAGCTGGGGGGGATAATGAAAAACTGTTTTTT
D gene: TRBD1; V gene: TRBV5-1; J gene: TRBJ2-7; clone size: .; CDR3 protein: CASSWGDRGFLPEQYF; CDR3 DNA: TGCGCCAGCAGCTGGGGGGACAGGGGCTTCCTCCCCGAGCAGTACTTC
D gene: .; V gene: TRBV4-2; J gene: TRBJ1-5; clone size: few; CDR3 protein: CASSQEQDNQPQHF; CDR3 DNA: TGTGCCAGCAGCCAAGAGCAGGACAATCAGCCCCAGCATTTT
D gene: TRBD2; V gene: TRBV27; J gene: TRBJ2-5; clone size: .; CDR3 protein: CASSLSWTSGREQYF; CDR3 DNA: TGTGCCAGCAGTTTATCGTGGACTAGCGGGAGGGAGCAGTACTTC